This T cell receptor beta chain was sequenced for a study of shared clonotypes between healthy human individuals. Study observations and caveats: Only blood was sampled; tissue repertoires likely differ. In the sorted subsets, rarefaction showed sequencing was incomplete despite large depth.

All donors were Caucasian adults living in Nashville, Tennessee. For sorted subsets, roughly 200 ng DNA per replicate equaled 30,000 or so T cell genomes. The assay was immunoSEQ multiplex PCR, and TCRdb's table has in-frame clones only and misses some. The table has millions of clones, approximately 95% seen once. As concerns this clone: Its specificity is not known.

Germline lookup yields CDR1 MDHEN and CDR2 SYDVKM. Trimming cost V 6 bases and J 5 bases, with 17 bases left between them. The CDR3 is made up of 15 amino acids. The chain links TRBV28 to TRBJ1-3; D is perhaps TRBD1 (6 bases). Sequenced sample: naive CD4+ T cells from PBMCs. Subset denoted: CD45RA+ positively selected. This receptor was obtained from a man between 18 and 35 years old in good health. Some clones in this sample may be carry-over from other donors' samples. The DNA for the CDR3 is TGTGCCAGCAGGGACGAGGGCAGGGGAAGAAACACCATATATTTT. Its translation: CASRDEGRGRNTIYF.